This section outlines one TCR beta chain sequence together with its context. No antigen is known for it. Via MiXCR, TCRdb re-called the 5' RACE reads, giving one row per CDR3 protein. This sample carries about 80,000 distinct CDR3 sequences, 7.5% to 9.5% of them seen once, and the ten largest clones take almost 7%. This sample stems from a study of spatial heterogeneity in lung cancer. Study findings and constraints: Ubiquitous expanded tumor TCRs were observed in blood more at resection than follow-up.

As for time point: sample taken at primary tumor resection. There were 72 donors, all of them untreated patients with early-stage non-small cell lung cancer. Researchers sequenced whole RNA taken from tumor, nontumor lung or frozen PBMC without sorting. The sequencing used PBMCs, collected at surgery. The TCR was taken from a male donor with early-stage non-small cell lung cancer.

CDR3 in amino acids: CASSSPWTDYGYTF. CDR3 coding DNA: TGTGCCAGCAGCTCCCCGTGGACAGACTATGGCTACACCTTC. The chain joins TRBV11-2 to TRBJ1-2; TRBD1 might be the D (6 bases). The V and J ends lost 4 bases and 3 bases respectively, with 12 bases between them. Per germline, CDR1 SGHAT and CDR2 FQNNGV. The CDR3 totals 14 residues.